This entry features one TCR beta chain sequence. This was the immunoSEQ v3 assay. This table comes from immunoSEQ multiplex PCR, and its TCRdb copy is limited to in-frame clones, with some not included. The sample consists of more than 20,000 clones, around 77% of them appearing once. This sample is drawn from a study of TIL therapy for anti-PD-1-resistant metastatic lung cancer. Time point reported: pre-treatment sample, taken before nivolumab and TIL therapy. The tumor samples were excised metastases, mostly pleural nodules or supraclavicular lymph nodes. V gave up 0 bases and J gave up 0 bases, with 7 bases separating them. The CDR3 is made up of 15 amino acids. Germline assignment: CDR1 SGHNT and CDR2 YYREEE (reference sequence).

V usage is TRBV5-4 and J usage is TRBJ1-3, with D perhaps TRBD1 (5 bases). The source is a person between 30 and 80 years old with non-small cell lung cancer. Sample: tumor tissue, taken at baseline. The CDR3 reads CASSLDRLSGNTIYF. CDR3 bases: TGTGCCAGCAGCTTGGACAGGCTCTCTGGAAACACCATATATTTT.